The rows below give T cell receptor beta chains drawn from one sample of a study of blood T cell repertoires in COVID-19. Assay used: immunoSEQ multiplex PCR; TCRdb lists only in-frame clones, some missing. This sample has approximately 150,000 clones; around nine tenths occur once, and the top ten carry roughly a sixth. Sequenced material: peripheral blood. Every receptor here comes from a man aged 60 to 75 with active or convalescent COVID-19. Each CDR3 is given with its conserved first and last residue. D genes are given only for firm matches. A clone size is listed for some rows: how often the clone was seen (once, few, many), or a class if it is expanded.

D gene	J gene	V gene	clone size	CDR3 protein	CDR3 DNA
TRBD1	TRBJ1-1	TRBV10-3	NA	CAISQRDRETEAFF	TGTGCCATCAGTCAAAGGGACAGGGAAACGGAAGCTTTCTTT
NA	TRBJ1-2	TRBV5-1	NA	CASSLGGGNGYTF	TGCGCCAGCAGCTTGGGAGGGGGTAATGGCTACACCTTC
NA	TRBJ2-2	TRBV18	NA	CASSPPGGPDGQGVRQNTGELFF	TGTGCCAGCTCACCACCGGGGGGCCCCGACGGGCAGGGGGTACGGCAGAACACCGGGGAGCTGTTTTTT
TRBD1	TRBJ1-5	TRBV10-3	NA	CAIRDRDSVSNQPQHF	TGTGCCATCAGGGACCGGGACAGCGTTAGCAATCAGCCCCAGCATTTT
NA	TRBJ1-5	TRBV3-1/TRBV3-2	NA	CASSQFEGVNQPQHF	TGTGCCAGCAGCCAATTTGAGGGGGTCAATCAGCCCCAGCATTTT
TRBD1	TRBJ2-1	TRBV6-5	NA	CASSYRDRAYNEQFF	TGTGCCAGCAGTTACCGGGACAGGGCTTACAATGAGCAGTTCTTC
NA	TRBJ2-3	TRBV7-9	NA	CASSLVAGRTDTQYF	TGTGCCAGCAGCTTAGTTGCAGGGCGGACAGATACGCAGTATTTT
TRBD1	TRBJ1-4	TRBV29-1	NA	CSVALLTGVNEKLFF	TGCAGCGTTGCGTTACTGACAGGGGTAAATGAAAAACTGTTTTTT
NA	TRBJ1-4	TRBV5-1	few	CASRQGPTNEKLFF	TGCGCCAGCAGACAGGGCCCAACTAATGAAAAACTGTTTTTT
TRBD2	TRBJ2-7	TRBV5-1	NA	CASSLARGVSYEQYF	TGCGCCAGCAGCTTGGCCCGGGGGGTCTCCTACGAGCAGTACTTC
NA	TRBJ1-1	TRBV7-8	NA	CASSTITGLNTEAFF	TGTGCCAGCAGCACAATAACAGGGCTTAACACTGAAGCTTTCTTT
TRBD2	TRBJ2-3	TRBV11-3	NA	CASSLDLKLTSGFTDTQYF	TGTGCCAGCAGCTTAGACCTTAAATTGACTAGCGGGTTCACAGATACGCAGTATTTT
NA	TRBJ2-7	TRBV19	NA	CASSIQGTSYEQYF	TGTGCCAGTAGTATACAGGGGACCTCCTACGAGCAGTACTTC
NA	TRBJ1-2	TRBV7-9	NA	CASRLLTPGVGGYTF	TGTGCCAGCAGGCTCTTAACCCCAGGGGTTGGCGGCTACACCTTC
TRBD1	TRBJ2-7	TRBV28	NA	CASSLYSGTGRVREQYF	TGTGCCAGCAGTTTATATTCCGGGACAGGGCGAGTACGGGAGCAGTACTTC
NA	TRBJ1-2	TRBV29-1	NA	CSVEGEVNNYGYTF	TGCAGCGTTGAAGGGGAGGTGAATAACTATGGCTACACCTTC
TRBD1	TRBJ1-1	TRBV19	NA	CASSGSGGMAEAFF	TGTGCCAGTAGCGGTTCAGGGGGCATGGCTGAAGCTTTCTTT
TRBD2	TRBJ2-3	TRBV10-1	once	CASSDSAGGPLDTQYF	TGCGCCAGCAGTGACTCGGCGGGAGGGCCGTTAGATACGCAGTATTTT
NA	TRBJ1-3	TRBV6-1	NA	CASNPQGLGNTIYF	TGTGCCAGCAATCCACAGGGTCTGGGAAACACCATATATTTT
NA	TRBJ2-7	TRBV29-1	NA	CSAGQSSYEQYF	TGCAGCGCCGGACAGAGCTCCTACGAGCAGTACTTC